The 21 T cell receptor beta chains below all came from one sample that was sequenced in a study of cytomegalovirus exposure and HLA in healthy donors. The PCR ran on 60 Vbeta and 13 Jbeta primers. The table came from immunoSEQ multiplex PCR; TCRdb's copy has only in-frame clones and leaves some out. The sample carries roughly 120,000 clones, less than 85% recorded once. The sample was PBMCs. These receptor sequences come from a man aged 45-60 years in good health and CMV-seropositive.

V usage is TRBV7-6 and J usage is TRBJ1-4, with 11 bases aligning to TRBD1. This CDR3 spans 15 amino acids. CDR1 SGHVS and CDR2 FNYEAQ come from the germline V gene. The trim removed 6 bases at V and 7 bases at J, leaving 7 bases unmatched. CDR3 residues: CASSLAGTGGEKLFF. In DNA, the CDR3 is TGTGCCAGCAGTCTCGCCGGGACAGGGGGTGAAAAACTGTTTTTT. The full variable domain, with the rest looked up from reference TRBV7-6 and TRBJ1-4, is GAGVSQSPRYKVTKRGQDVALRCDPISGHVSLYWYRQALGQGPEFLTYFNYEAQQDKSGLPNDRFSAERPEGSISTLTIQRTEQRDSAMYRCASSLAGTGGEKLFFGSGTQLSVL.

This chain's CDR3 is CASSPGLAGGSYEQYF. The CDR3 nucleotides are TGTGCCAGCAGCCCGGGACTAGCGGGGGGTTCCTACGAGCAGTACTTC. The gene calls are TRBV7-7 and TRBJ2-7; 15 bases align to TRBD2. The trim removed 5 bases at V and 1 base at J, leaving 3 bases unmatched. CDR1 is SSHAT, CDR2 FNYEAQ, per germline (reference sequence). This CDR3 has 16 residues. Variable domain in full (rest from reference TRBV7-7 and TRBJ2-7): GAGVSQSPRYKVTKRGQDVTLRCDPISSHATLYWYQQALGQGPEFLTYFNYEAQPDKSGLPSDRFSAERPEGSISTLTIQRTEQRDSAMYRCASSPGLAGGSYEQYFGPGTRLTVT.

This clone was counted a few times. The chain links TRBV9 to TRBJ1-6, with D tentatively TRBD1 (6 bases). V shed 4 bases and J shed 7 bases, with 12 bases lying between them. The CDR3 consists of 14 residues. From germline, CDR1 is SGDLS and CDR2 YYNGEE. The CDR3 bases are TGTGCCAGCAGCCCCGGGACAACCAATTCACCCCTCCACTTT. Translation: CASSPGTTNSPLHF.

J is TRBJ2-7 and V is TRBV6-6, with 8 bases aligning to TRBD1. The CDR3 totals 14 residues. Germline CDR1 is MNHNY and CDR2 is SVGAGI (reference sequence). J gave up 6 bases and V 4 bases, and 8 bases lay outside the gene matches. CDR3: CASSSRGPTFEQYF. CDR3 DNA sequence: TGTGCCAGCAGTTCCAGGGGGCCCACCTTCGAGCAGTACTTC.

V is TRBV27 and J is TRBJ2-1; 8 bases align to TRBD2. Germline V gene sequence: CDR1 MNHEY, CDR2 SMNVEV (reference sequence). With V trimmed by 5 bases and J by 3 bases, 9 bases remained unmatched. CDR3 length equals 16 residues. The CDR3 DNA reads TGTGCCAGCAGTCACTCAGCGGGAGTTAACTACAATGAGCAGTTCTTC. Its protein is CASSHSAGVNYNEQFF.

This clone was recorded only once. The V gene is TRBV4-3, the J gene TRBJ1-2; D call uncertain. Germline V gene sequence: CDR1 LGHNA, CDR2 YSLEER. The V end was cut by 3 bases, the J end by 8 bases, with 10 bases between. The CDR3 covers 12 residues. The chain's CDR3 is CASSQRPGGYTF. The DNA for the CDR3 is TGCGCCAGCAGCCAGCGGCCTGGGGGCTACACCTTC.

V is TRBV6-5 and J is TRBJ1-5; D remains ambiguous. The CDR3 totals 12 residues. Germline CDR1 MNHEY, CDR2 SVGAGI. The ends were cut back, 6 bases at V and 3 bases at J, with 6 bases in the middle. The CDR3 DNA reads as TGTGCCAGCAGCCTATACAATCAGCCCCAGCATTTT. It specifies CASSLYNQPQHF.

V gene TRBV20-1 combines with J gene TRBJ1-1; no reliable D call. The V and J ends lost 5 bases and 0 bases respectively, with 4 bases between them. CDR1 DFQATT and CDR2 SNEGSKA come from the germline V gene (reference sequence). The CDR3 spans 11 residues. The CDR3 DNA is TGCAGTGCTCGGTTGAACACTGAAGCTTTCTTT. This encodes CSARLNTEAFF.

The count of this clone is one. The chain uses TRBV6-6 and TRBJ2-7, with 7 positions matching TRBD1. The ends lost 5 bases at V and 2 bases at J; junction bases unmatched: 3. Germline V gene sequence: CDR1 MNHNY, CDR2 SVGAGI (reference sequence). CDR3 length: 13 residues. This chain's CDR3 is CASSPGQPYEQYF. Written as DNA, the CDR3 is TGTGCCAGCAGTCCGGGACAGCCCTACGAGCAGTACTTC.

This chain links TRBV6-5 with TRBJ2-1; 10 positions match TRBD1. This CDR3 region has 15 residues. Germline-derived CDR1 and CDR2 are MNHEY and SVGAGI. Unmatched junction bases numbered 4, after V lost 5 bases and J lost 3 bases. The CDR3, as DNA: TGTGCCAGCAGTAGGGACAGGGGTTTCTACAATGAGCAGTTCTTC. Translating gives CASSRDRGFYNEQFF.

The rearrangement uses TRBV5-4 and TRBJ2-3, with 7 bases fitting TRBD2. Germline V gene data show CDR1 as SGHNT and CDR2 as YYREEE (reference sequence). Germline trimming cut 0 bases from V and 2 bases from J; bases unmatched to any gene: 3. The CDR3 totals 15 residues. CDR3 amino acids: CASSLGGGNTDTQYF. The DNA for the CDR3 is TGTGCCAGCAGCTTGGGGGGGGGTAACACAGATACGCAGTATTTT.

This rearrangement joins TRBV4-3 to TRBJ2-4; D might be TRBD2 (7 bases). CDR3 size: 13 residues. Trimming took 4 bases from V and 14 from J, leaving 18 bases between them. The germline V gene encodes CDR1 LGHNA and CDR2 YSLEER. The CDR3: CASSPYLWEGEYF. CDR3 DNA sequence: TGCGCCAGCAGCCCTTACCTTTGGGAGGGGGAGTACTTC.

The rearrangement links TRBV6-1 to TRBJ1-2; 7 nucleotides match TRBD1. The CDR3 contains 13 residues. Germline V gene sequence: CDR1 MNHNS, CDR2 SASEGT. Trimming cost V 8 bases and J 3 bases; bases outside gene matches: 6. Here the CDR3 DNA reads TGTGCCAGCGGGGCGGGGACAGACTATGGCTACACCTTC. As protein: CASGAGTDYGYTF.

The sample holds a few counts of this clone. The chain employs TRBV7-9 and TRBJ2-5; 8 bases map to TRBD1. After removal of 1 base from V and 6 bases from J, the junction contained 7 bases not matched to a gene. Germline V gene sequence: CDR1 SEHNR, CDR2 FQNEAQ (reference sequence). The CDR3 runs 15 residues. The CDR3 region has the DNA TGTGCCAGCAGCTTAGGATCTCAGGGGGCGAAGACCCAGTACTTC. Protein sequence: CASSLGSQGAKTQYF.

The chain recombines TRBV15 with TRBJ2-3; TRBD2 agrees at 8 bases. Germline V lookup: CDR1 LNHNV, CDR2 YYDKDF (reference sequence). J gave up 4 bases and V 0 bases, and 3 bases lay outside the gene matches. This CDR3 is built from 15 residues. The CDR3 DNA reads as TGTGCCACCAGCAGAGATACAGCGGGAGCAGATACGCAGTATTTT. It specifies CATSRDTAGADTQYF.

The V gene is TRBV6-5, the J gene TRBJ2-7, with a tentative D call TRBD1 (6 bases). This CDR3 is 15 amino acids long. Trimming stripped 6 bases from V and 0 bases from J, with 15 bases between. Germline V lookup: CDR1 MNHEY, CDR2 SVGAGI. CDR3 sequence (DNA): TGTGCCAGCAGACAGGGACGGAGAAGCTCCTACGAGCAGTACTTC. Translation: CASRQGRRSSYEQYF.

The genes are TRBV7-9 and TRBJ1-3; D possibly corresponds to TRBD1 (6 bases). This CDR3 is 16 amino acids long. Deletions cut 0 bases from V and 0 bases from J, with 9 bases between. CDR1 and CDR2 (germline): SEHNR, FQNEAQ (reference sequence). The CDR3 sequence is CASSLAQGYSGNTIYF. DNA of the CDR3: TGTGCCAGCAGCTTAGCGCAGGGGTACTCTGGAAACACCATATATTTT.

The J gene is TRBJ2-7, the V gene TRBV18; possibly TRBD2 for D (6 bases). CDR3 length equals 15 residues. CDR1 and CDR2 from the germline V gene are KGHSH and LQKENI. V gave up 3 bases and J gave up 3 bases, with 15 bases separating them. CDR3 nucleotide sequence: TGTGCCAGCTCACCGGGACTTGGGGACGTCTACGAGCAGTACTTC. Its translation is CASSPGLGDVYEQYF.

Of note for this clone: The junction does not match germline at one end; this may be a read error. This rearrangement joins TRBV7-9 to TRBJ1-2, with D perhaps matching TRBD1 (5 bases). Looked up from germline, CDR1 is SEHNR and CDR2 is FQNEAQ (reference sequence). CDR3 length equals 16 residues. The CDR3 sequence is CSSSLVGEGANYGYTF. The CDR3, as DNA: TGTTCCAGCAGCTTAGTCGGCGAAGGGGCTAACTATGGCTACACCTTC.

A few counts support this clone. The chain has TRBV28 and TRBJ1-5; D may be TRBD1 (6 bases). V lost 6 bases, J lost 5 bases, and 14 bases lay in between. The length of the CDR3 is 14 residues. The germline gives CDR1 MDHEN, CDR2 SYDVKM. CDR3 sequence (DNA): TGTGCCAGCAGCCTGACGACAGGCTATCAGCCCCAGCATTTT. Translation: CASSLTTGYQPQHF.

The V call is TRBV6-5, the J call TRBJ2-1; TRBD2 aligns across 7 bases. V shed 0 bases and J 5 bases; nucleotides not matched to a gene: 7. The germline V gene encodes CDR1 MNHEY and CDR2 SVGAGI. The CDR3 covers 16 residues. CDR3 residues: CASSYSGEGRDNEQFF. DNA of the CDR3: TGTGCCAGCAGTTACTCGGGGGAGGGCCGCGACAATGAGCAGTTCTTC.